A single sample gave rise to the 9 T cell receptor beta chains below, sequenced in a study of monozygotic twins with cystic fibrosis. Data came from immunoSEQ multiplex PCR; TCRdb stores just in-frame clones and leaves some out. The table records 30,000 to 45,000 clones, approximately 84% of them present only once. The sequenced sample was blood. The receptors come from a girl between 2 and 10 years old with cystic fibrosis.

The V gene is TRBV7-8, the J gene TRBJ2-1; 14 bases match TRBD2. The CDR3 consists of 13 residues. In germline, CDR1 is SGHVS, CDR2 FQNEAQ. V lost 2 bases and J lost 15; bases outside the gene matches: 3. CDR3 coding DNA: TGTGCCAGCAGCTTATCCGGGACTAGCGGGGGGTTCTTC. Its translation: CASSLSGTSGGFF.

CDR3 nucleotides: TGTGCCAGCAGCTTAAGTTTTTGGCCTAACAAACTCTACGAGCAGTACTTC. It yields the protein CASSLSFWPNKLYEQYF. The genes are TRBV7-2 and TRBJ2-7; no firm D call. Germline CDR1 reads SGHTA; CDR2 reads FQGNSA. CDR3 length: 17 amino acids. The ends were cut back, 2 bases at V and 3 bases at J, with 20 bases in the middle.

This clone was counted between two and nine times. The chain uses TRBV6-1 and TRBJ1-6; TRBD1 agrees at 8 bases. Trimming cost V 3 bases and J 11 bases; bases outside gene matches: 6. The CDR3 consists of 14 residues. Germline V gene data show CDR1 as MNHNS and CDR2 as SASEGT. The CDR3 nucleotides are TGTGCCAGCAGTGACCGTGGGACAGGACCACCCCTCCACTTT. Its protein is CASSDRGTGPPLHF.

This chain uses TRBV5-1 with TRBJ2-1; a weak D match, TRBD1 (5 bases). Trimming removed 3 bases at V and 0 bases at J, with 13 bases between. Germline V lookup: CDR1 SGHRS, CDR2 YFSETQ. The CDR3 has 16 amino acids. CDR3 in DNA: TGCGCCAGCAGCTCCTCAGGGCCCAGCTCCTACAATGAGCAGTTCTTC. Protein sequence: CASSSSGPSSYNEQFF.

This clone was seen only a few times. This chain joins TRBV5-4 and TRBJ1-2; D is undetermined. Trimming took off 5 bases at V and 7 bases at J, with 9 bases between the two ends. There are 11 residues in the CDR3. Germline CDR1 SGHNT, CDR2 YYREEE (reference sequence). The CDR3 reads CASSSGRGYTF. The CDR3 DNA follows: TGTGCCAGCAGTTCAGGACGTGGCTACACCTTC. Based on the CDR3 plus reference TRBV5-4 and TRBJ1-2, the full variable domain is ETGVTQSPTHLIKTRGQQVTLRCSSQSGHNTVSWYQQALGQGPQFIFQYYREEENGRGNFPPRFSGLQFPNYSSELNVNALELDDSALYLCASSSGRGYTFGSGTRLTVV.

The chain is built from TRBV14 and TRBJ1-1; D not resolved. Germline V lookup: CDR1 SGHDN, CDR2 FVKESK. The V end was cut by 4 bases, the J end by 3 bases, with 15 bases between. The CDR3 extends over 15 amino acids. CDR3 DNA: TGTGCCAGCAGCCCTCAGGTACGGAGGTACACTGAAGCTTTCTTT. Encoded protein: CASSPQVRRYTEAFF.

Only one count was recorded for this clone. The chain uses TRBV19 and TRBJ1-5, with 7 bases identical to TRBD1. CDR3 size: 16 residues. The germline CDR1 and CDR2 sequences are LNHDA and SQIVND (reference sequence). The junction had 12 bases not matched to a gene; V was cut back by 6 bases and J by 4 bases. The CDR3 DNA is TGTGCCAGTAGCAGAATTACAGGGGCTCGTAATCAGCCCCAGCATTTT. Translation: CASSRITGARNQPQHF.

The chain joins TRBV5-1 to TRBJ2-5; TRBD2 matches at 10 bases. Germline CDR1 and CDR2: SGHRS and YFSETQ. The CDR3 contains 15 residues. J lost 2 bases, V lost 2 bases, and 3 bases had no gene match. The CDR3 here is CASSLGSGGQETQYF. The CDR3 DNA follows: TGCGCCAGCAGCTTAGGTAGCGGGGGGCAAGAGACCCAGTACTTC.

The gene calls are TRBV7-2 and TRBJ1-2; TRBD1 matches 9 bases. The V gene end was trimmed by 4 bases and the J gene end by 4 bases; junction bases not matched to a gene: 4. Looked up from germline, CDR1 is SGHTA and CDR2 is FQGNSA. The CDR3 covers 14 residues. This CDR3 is CASSSWDRAYGYTF. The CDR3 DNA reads TGTGCCAGCAGCTCCTGGGACAGGGCCTATGGCTACACCTTC.